This TCR beta chain was sequenced in a study of vaccination and CD4 T cells after COVID-19. Across the whole study: Convalescents were six males and four females, two of them Hispanic. The authors exposed cells to overlapping spike peptides derived from SARS-CoV-2, HCoV-NL63, HCoV-OC43 and HCoV-229E.

Remarks on this clonotype: No antigen is known for it.

Scientists ran DNA taken from cultured CD4+ T cells through the Oncomine TCR Beta short-read assay for sequencing. TCRdb reprocessed the PCR reads with MiXCR, giving one entry per CDR3 protein. The sample comprises about 14,000 distinct CDR3 sequences, about 32% of which are singletons, and roughly 38% rests with the top ten. Treatment given: roughly ten-day PBMC culture with coronavirus spike peptide pools or control peptides (ViraFEST assay). T cells were expanded with peptide pools, and expanded clonotypes were identified by TCR sequencing. Fresh replacement IL-2 medium substituted for half the medium on days 3 and 7. The CDR3 totals 14 residues. V was clipped by 6 bases and J by 4 bases; unmatched bases: 4. CDR1 MNHEY and CDR2 SMNVEV come from the germline V gene (reference sequence).

The rearrangement joins TRBV27 to TRBJ2-2; 8 bases match TRBD1. The TCR was taken from a human donor with COVID-19. Source material: cultured CD4+ T cells from blood. CDR3 in amino acids: CASRTGATTGELFF. CDR3 coding DNA: TGTGCCAGCAGGACAGGGGCGACCACCGGGGAGCTGTTTTTT.